The T cell receptor beta chain described here comes from a study of T cells after yellow fever vaccination. This clonotype was seen only a few times. The antigen is undetermined. They built TCR cDNA with 5'RACE template switching, a step that put in a universal primer site and UMIs. TCRdb independently ran MiXCR on the 5' RACE reads; one entry per CDR3 protein. Found here are 280,000 or so distinct CDR3 sequences, about 10% of them singletons; the top ten hold about 3.5%. Study-wide points: Subsequent to the booster, the majority of primary-vaccination clones reappeared (around 96% CD4, 70% to 90% CD8). The CD4 and CD8 compartments had a small share of their clonotypes in common. Peaking faster, on day 5 versus 15, the secondary response was nonetheless weaker.

V lost 5 bases and J 0 bases, leaving 17 bases between the germline ends. This CDR3 has 16 amino acids. The chain combines TRBV12-3 or TRBV12-4 with TRBJ2-7, with TRBD1 as a possible D gene (6 bases). Sequenced material: CD4+ T cells sorted from PBMCs, taken 5 days after the yellow fever booster vaccination. The TCR sequence derives from a man younger than 35 who received the YFV17D yellow fever vaccine. CDR3 in amino acids: CASSGDRSGRSYEQYF. Written as DNA, the CDR3 is TGTGCCAGCAGTGGTGACAGGTCAGGGCGCTCCTACGAGCAGTACTTC.